The clone carrying this TCR beta chain was counted only a few times. Its antigen is currently unknown. Using its own MiXCR run on the 5' RACE reads, TCRdb lists one record per CDR3 protein. There are hundreds of thousands of distinct CDR3 sequences in the sample; about 20% occur only once, and about an eighth lies in the top ten. These data belong to a study of identical twins. The CDR3 sequence is 15 residues long. With 5 bases clipped from V and 0 bases from J, the junction kept 5 bases outside the gene matches. The V gene's germline CDR1 is DFQATT and CDR2 SNEGSKA (reference sequence). Study results and limitations: The study reached conclusions through statistical analysis that was cross-sectional, not following the same donors. Researchers reported excess low generation probability among twin-shared out-of-frame alpha sequences.

A further study also used this sample, focusing on T cells expressing NK-cell markers. In that study: Sorted CD3+CD56-NKG2C+, CD3+CD56+NKG2C- and CD3+CD56+NKG2C+ T cells were the source of the TCR beta repertoires.

The specimen was PBMCs. This TCR derives from a woman between 18 and 30 years old in good health. The rearrangement links TRBV20-1 to TRBJ2-1; the match to TRBD2 covers 9 bases. CDR3: CSAPRTSVSYNEQFF. DNA of the CDR3: TGCAGTGCTCCCCGGACTAGCGTCTCCTACAATGAGCAGTTCTTC.